This T cell receptor beta chain appears in the sequencing data of a study of T-cell memory formation after mild COVID-19. The sample holds a few counts of this clonotype. Its specificity is not known. CDR1 MNHEY and CDR2 SMNVEV come from the germline V gene (reference sequence). The CDR3 is made up of 14 amino acids. V was clipped by 2 bases and J by 8 bases, with 10 bases between them. The study's findings and limits: CD4+ contracting clones lay mainly in CM and EM, CD8+ ones in EMRA.

Using constant-segment primers, 5'RACE produced TCR alpha and TCR beta cDNA libraries carrying sample barcodes and UMIs. TCRdb recomputed calls from the 5' RACE reads with MiXCR, one row per CDR3 protein. This sample has some 350,000 distinct CDR3 sequences; roughly 15% occur once, and the top ten carry approximately 20%. The sequencing sample was made of PBMCs or a T cell subset sorted from them (not recorded which). This chain uses TRBV27 with TRBJ1-6; D is uncertain. The clonotype comes from a man aged 18 to 35 who had mild COVID-19 (a few samples of this study predate the infection). Cell type and time point are not known. The CDR3: CASSLEGLDSPLHF. The DNA of the CDR3 is TGTGCCAGCAGTTTAGAGGGTCTGGATTCACCCCTCCACTTT.